One sample yielded the 14 T cell receptor beta chains listed below, sequenced in a study of T cell responses to AZD1222 COVID-19 vaccine. TCRdb's table, derived via immunoSEQ multiplex PCR, lists solely in-frame clones and lacks some. The table has more than 75,000 clones, 91% seen once. The source material was peripheral blood, sampled 28 days after the second AZD1222 dose. These receptor sequences come from an adult who received the AZD1222 COVID-19 vaccine.

The chain joins TRBV7-8 to TRBJ2-7; no clear D. V shed 0 bases and J shed 3 bases, with 18 bases lying between them. CDR1 SGHVS and CDR2 FQNEAQ come from the germline V gene. The CDR3 consists of 17 residues. DNA of the CDR3: TGTGCCAGCAGCTTAGCGGGCCGAATCCCTCCAAACTACGAGCAGTACTTC. It is translated as CASSLAGRIPPNYEQYF.

This clone was seen only once. The rearrangement links TRBV5-8 to TRBJ1-5, with a tentative D call TRBD1 (5 bases). Trimming cost V 4 bases and J 4 bases, with 15 bases left between them. Germline CDR1 is SGHTS and CDR2 is YDEGEE. There are 15 residues in the CDR3. The chain's CDR3 is CASSPQGGVNQPQHF. As DNA, the CDR3 is TGTGCCAGCAGCCCACAAGGAGGGGTTAATCAGCCCCAGCATTTT. Full variable domain (remainder filled in from reference TRBV5-8 and TRBJ1-5): EAGVTQSPTHLIKTRGQQATLRCSPISGHTSVYWYQQALGLGLQFLLWYDEGEERNRGNFPPRFSGRQFPNYSSELNVNALELEDSALYLCASSPQGGVNQPQHFGDGTRLSIL.

The table lists this clone with a count of one. J is TRBJ1-4 and V is TRBV25-1; D call uncertain. Trimming took off 1 base at V and 9 bases at J, with 6 bases between the two ends. The length of the CDR3 is 12 residues. Germline values: CDR1 MGHDK, CDR2 SYGVNS. CDR3 nucleotide sequence: TGTGCCAGCAGTGAATTCGGGCAAAAACTGTTTTTT. It is translated as CASSEFGQKLFF.

This clone was seen only once. V and J are TRBV15 and TRBJ2-4; D uncertain. The V and J ends lost 0 bases and 6 bases respectively, with 6 bases between them. CDR1 is LNHNV, CDR2 YYDKDF, per germline (reference sequence). The CDR3 runs to 13 residues. This CDR3 is CATSRDRGNIQYF. CDR3 coding DNA: TGTGCCACCAGCAGAGATCGAGGAAACATTCAGTACTTC.

The chain uses TRBV10-3 and TRBJ2-1; TRBD1 is a possible D gene (6 bases). V shed 6 bases and J shed 10 bases, with 22 bases lying between them. The CDR3 is 15 residues long. Germline-derived CDR1 and CDR2 are ENHRY and SYGVKD. CDR3 in DNA: TGTGCCATCAGATCCGGGACCAGGGGCTGGAGGGAGCAGTTCTTC. Its protein product is CAIRSGTRGWREQFF.

This chain joins TRBV28 and TRBJ1-4; D is unclear. Deletions cut 3 bases from V and 4 bases from J, with 6 bases between. This CDR3 region has 13 residues. Germline CDR1 reads MDHEN; CDR2 reads SYDVKM. CDR3 loop: CASSFGINEKLFF. CDR3 sequence (DNA): TGTGCCAGCAGTTTCGGGATTAATGAAAAACTGTTTTTT.

The J gene is TRBJ2-1, the V gene TRBV27; the D gene could be TRBD1 or TRBD2 (5 bases each). Trimming pared 3 bases from V and 7 bases from J, leaving 13 bases between. The CDR3 covers 14 residues. Germline V gives CDR1 MNHEY, CDR2 SMNVEV (reference sequence). CDR3 loop: CASSFGAGMNEQFF. The CDR3 DNA follows: TGTGCCAGCAGTTTCGGGGCAGGGATGAATGAGCAGTTCTTC.

This clone came up once. This chain connects TRBV7-9 to TRBJ1-2, with D possibly TRBD1 on 6 matching bases. The CDR3 spans 12 residues. Germline-derived CDR1 and CDR2 are SEHNR and FQNEAQ (reference sequence). V lost 7 bases to trimming and J lost 8 bases, with 14 bases between them. CDR3 amino acids: CASTPGGWGYTF. Written as DNA, the CDR3 is TGTGCCAGCACGCCTGGGGGCTGGGGCTACACCTTC.

The chain recombines TRBV7-2 with TRBJ1-1; perhaps TRBD1 as D (6 bases). CDR3 length equals 14 residues. The germline gives CDR1 SGHTA, CDR2 FQGNSA. Trimming took 0 bases from V and 4 from J, leaving 9 bases between them. The chain's CDR3 is CASSLAQGVTEAFF. The DNA of the CDR3 is TGTGCCAGCAGCTTAGCACAGGGCGTCACTGAAGCTTTCTTT.

The chain joins TRBV28 to TRBJ1-5; no reliable D call. V dropped 4 bases and J dropped 2 bases, with 12 bases sitting between them. The CDR3 totals 15 residues. Germline V gene data show CDR1 as MDHEN and CDR2 as SYDVKM. The CDR3 bases are TGTGCCAGCAGTTCCCCCGGGGTAGGCAATCAGCCCCAGCATTTT. It translates to CASSSPGVGNQPQHF.

The rearrangement uses TRBV7-8 and TRBJ1-4; 8 bases agree with TRBD1. Per the germline V gene, CDR1 is SGHVS and CDR2 is FQNEAQ. Trimming cost V 1 base and J 8 bases; bases outside gene matches: 3. CDR3 length equals 14 residues. CDR3 DNA: TGTGCCAGCAGCTTAGGGGGGACAGGCGAAAAACTGTTTTTT. This gives the protein CASSLGGTGEKLFF. The complete variable domain, with remaining parts taken from reference TRBV7-8 and TRBJ1-4, reads GAGVSQSPRYKVAKRGQDVALRCDPISGHVSLFWYQQALGQGPEFLTYFQNEAQLDKSGLPSDRFFAERPEGSVSTLKIQRTQQEDSAVYLCASSLGGTGEKLFFGSGTQLSVL.

In its sample, this clone was seen once. The CDR3 DNA reads as TGTGCCACCAGCCTCGGGACCGGCAATAGCAATCAGCCCCAGCATTTT. This translates into CATSLGTGNSNQPQHF. V usage is TRBV24-1 and J usage is TRBJ1-5, with TRBD1 as a possible D gene (5 bases). The CDR3 loop spans 16 amino acids. CDR1 KGHDR and CDR2 SFDVKD come from the germline V gene. V shed 7 bases and J shed 0 bases, with 15 bases lying between them.

This sequence joins TRBV28 and TRBJ2-7; 7 bases are a match to TRBD1. Trimming cost V 8 bases and J 5 bases; bases outside gene matches: 9. Germline CDR1 and CDR2: MDHEN and SYDVKM. CDR3 length: 13 amino acids. The CDR3: CASVVSGGDEQYF. Written as DNA, the CDR3 is TGTGCCAGCGTGGTGTCAGGGGGTGACGAGCAGTACTTC.

This chain joins TRBV4-1 and TRBJ1-2, with a weak D call TRBD1 (5 bases). The CDR3 runs to 13 residues. CDR1 MGHRA and CDR2 YSYEKL come from the germline V gene. Trimming took 2 bases from V and 4 from J, leaving 8 bases between them. CDR3 sequence reads: CASSQRGTYGYTF. The CDR3 DNA is TGCGCCAGCAGCCAACGAGGGACCTATGGCTACACCTTC.